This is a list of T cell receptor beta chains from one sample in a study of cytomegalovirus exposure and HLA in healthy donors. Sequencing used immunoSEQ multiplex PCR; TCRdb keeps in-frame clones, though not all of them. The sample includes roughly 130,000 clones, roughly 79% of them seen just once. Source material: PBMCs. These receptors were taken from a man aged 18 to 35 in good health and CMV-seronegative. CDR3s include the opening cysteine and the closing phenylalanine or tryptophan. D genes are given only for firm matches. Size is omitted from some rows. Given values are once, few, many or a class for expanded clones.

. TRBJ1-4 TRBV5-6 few CASSQSPGANEKLFF TGTGCCAGCAGCCAATCACCGGGGGCTAATGAAAAACTGTTTTTT
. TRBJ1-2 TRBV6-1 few CASRAMTGAYGYTF TGTGCCAGCAGAGCGATGACAGGCGCCTATGGCTACACCTTC
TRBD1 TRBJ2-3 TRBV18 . CASSRDRGTDTQYF TGTGCCAGCTCACGGGACAGGGGCACAGATACGCAGTATTTT
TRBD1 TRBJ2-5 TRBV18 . CASSPAPGQGRQETQYF TGTGCCAGCTCACCCGCCCCTGGACAGGGCCGCCAAGAGACCCAGTACTTC
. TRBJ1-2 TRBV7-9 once CASSQGQNYGYTF TGTGCCAGCAGCCAAGGACAGAACTATGGCTACACCTTC
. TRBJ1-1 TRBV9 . CASSVSREGGRGAEAFF TGTGCCAGCAGCGTATCTCGAGAGGGGGGGCGCGGGGCTGAAGCTTTCTTT
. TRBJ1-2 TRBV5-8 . CASSLVGVDGYTF TGTGCCAGCAGCTTGGTAGGGGTAGACGGCTACACCTTC
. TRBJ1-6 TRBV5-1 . CASSLTGPDSPLHF TGCGCCAGCAGCTTGACAGGCCCGGATTCACCCCTCCACTTT
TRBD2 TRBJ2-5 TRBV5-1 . CASSLRLAEETQYF TGCGCCAGCAGCTTGCGACTAGCGGAAGAGACCCAGTACTTC
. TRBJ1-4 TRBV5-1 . CASSLVSGGEEKLFF TGCGCCAGCAGCTTGGTTTCGGGGGGCGAGGAAAAACTGTTTTTT
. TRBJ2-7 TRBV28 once CASSFQGSTPYEQYF TGTGCCAGCAGTTTTCAGGGGTCCACCCCCTACGAGCAGTACTTC
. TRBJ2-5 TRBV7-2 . CASSLALRETQYF TGTGCCAGCAGCTTAGCGCTCCGGGAGACCCAGTACTTC
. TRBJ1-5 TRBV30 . CAWRQYGGPQHF TGTGCCTGGAGACAATACGGGGGGCCCCAGCATTTT
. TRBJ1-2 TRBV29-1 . CSVENGGGGTGYTF TGCAGCGTTGAGAACGGCGGGGGGGGCACAGGCTACACCTTC
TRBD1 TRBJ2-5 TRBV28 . CASSLRTGGRETQYF TGTGCCAGCAGTTTGCGGACAGGGGGCCGGGAGACCCAGTACTTC
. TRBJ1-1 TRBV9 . CASSVSATNTEAFF TGTGCCAGCAGCGTAAGTGCAACTAACACTGAAGCTTTCTTT
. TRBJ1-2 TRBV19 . CASSILNQGGYTF TGTGCCAGTAGTATACTGAACCAGGGTGGCTACACCTTC
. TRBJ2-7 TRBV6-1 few CASSERGVYEQYF TGTGCCAGCAGTGAACGGGGAGTCTACGAGCAGTACTTC
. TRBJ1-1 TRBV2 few CASSEWLDWATEAFF TGTGCCAGCAGTGAATGGCTGGACTGGGCCACTGAAGCTTTCTTT
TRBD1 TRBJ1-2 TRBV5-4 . CASSSDRTGYGYTF TGTGCCAGCAGCTCGGATAGGACAGGCTATGGCTACACCTTC
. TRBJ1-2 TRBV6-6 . CASSSSRGDTGYGYTF TGTGCCAGCAGCTCCTCCCGAGGGGACACGGGCTATGGCTACACCTTC
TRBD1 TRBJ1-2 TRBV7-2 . CASSLVGGQGGSAGYTF TGTGCCAGCAGCTTAGTTGGGGGACAGGGGGGATCGGCCGGCTACACCTTC
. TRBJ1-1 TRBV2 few CASSGAAEAFF TGTGCCAGCAGTGGGGCAGCAGAAGCTTTCTTT
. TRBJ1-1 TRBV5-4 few CASSLPGENTEAFF TGTGCCAGCAGCTTGCCAGGGGAGAACACTGAAGCTTTCTTT
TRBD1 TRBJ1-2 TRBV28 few CASSDGTGGRRYGYTF TGTGCCAGCAGTGACGGGACAGGGGGCAGGAGGTATGGCTACACCTTC
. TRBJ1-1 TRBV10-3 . CAISVGGENTEAFF TGTGCCATCAGTGTAGGGGGGGAGAACACTGAAGCTTTCTTT
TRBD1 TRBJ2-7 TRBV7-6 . CASSTRQGVSYEQYF TGTGCCAGCAGCACCCGACAGGGGGTATCCTACGAGCAGTACTTC
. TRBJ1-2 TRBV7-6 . CASSLGDMSYTF TGTGCCAGCAGCTTAGGGGACATGTCCTACACCTTC
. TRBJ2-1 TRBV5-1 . CASSDGGRMDNEQFF TGCGCCAGCAGCGACGGGGGACGGATGGACAATGAGCAGTTCTTC
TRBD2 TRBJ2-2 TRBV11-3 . CASSYTSGDPTGELFF TGTGCCAGCAGCTATACTAGCGGGGACCCCACCGGGGAGCTGTTTTTT
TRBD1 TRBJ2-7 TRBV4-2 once CASSQERDRGYEQYF TGTGCCAGCAGCCAAGAGAGGGACAGGGGCTACGAGCAGTACTTC
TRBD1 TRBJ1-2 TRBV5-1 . CASRPRQGGRDGYTF TGCGCCAGCAGACCCAGACAGGGGGGAAGGGACGGCTACACCTTC
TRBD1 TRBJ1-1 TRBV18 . CASSRSETGGPEAFF TGTGCCAGCTCACGGTCCGAGACAGGGGGCCCTGAAGCTTTCTTT
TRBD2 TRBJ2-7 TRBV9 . CASSVGLAGALEEQYF TGTGCCAGCAGCGTCGGACTAGCGGGGGCCCTGGAGGAGCAGTACTTC
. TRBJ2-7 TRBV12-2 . CASRLEDYTTSYEQYF TGTGCAAGTCGCTTAGAGGACTATACGACCTCCTACGAGCAGTACTTC
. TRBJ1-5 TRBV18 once CASSREDNQPQHF TGTGCCAGCTCACGAGAGGACAATCAGCCCCAGCATTTT
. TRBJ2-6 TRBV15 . CATSINSGANVLTF TGTGCCACCAGCATAAACTCTGGGGCCAACGTCCTGACTTTC
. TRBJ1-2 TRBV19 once CASTEWVDSNYGYTF TGTGCCAGTACGGAGTGGGTTGATTCTAACTATGGCTACACCTTC
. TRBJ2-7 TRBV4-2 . CASSQVAARARRDEQYF TGTGCCAGCAGCCAAGTAGCGGCTCGGGCAAGGAGGGACGAGCAGTACTTC
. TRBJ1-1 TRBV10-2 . CASSELSGVSEAFF TGCGCCAGCAGTGAGCTTTCGGGAGTTTCTGAAGCTTTCTTT
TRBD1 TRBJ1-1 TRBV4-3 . CASSYQTRDRVLNTEAFF TGCGCCAGCAGCTACCAGACCCGGGACAGGGTCCTGAACACTGAAGCTTTCTTT
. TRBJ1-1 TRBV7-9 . CASRPAGNTEAFF TGTGCCAGCAGACCAGCGGGGAACACTGAAGCTTTCTTT